Detailed here is one TCR beta chain. These data are taken from a study of blood T cell repertoires in COVID-19. Study-level background: Spain, Italy and the United States supplied samples that represented acute and convalescent COVID-19. The analysed material was cDNA or gDNA that came from T cells, B-cell-depleted T cells, or PBMCs.

Under the authors' procedure: Reference gene primer amplification gave estimated nucleated cell counts. Sequenced by immunoSEQ multiplex PCR; TCRdb stores in-frame clones only, minus some. The DNA gave D and trimming, while V, J and clone size come from that table. The sample has approximately 250,000 clones; 86% are singletons. The germline gives CDR1 SGDLS, CDR2 YYNGEE. The CDR3 is 17 amino acids. Trimming took off 4 bases at V and 2 bases at J, with 20 bases between the two ends. The chain uses TRBV9 and TRBJ2-3; TRBD2 might be the D (6 bases). This receptor was identified in a man in his forties with active or convalescent COVID-19. Sequenced material: peripheral blood. This CDR3 reads CASSLFPSSGNTDTQYF. The CDR3 DNA reads as TGTGCCAGCAGCCTTTTTCCTAGTAGCGGAAACACAGATACGCAGTATTTT.